This T cell receptor (beta chain) originates from a study of CD8+CD57+ T cells in acquired aplastic anemia. Study-wide context: Roughly 3.2 ug was the average amount of DNA from sorted CD4+ and CD8+ cells. Healthy donors gave 10 million or so reads on average for CD4+ cells. Study-level results: Overlap between patients and controls comprised 25 to 30 CD8+ CDR3 sequences.

This clonotype came up a few times. Antigen: not known. The TCR beta profiling, which covered VDJ combination and CDR3 sequence, was carried out using genomic DNA as the template. TCRdb independently ran MiXCR on the reads; one entry per CDR3 protein. The table shows about 210,000 distinct CDR3 sequences, with around 63% occurring only once. The ends lost 4 bases at V and 4 bases at J; junction bases unmatched: 6. This CDR3 has 14 amino acids. Germline V gene data show CDR1 as MNHEY and CDR2 as SVGAGI. The chain combines TRBV6-5 with TRBJ1-2; TRBD1 agrees at 7 bases. Sequencing used sorted CD4+, CD8+, or CD8+CD57+ T cells (not recorded which) from PBMCs. This TCR was recovered from a human donor in good health. The CDR3, as DNA: TGTGCCAGCAGTTTCCTGGACAGGAGCTATGGCTACACCTTC. Encoded protein: CASSFLDRSYGYTF.